This T cell receptor (beta chain) was found in a study of blood T cell repertoires in COVID-19. Study as a whole: Nucleic acid was either cDNA or gDNA, and it came from T cells, B-cell-depleted T cells, or PBMCs.

V was cut by 4 bases and J by 0 bases, with 8 bases left in between. CDR1 and CDR2 from the germline V gene are LGHNA and YNFKEQ. The CDR3 loop spans 14 amino acids. Source study methods: Amplified reference gene primers provided the basis for estimating nucleated cell counts. TCRdb's copy holds only in-frame clones and misses some; the assay was immunoSEQ multiplex PCR. From that table come the V and J calls and clone size; the DNA was used to work out D and trimming. The table lists around 69,000 clones, 84% of them singletons. V is TRBV4-2 and J is TRBJ2-3; D remains ambiguous. This TCR was recovered from a man aged 50-60 years with active COVID-19. Sequencing used peripheral blood. The CDR3 here is CASSLQVSTDTQYF. The CDR3 nucleotides read TGTGCCAGCAGCCTCCAGGTTAGCACAGATACGCAGTATTTT.